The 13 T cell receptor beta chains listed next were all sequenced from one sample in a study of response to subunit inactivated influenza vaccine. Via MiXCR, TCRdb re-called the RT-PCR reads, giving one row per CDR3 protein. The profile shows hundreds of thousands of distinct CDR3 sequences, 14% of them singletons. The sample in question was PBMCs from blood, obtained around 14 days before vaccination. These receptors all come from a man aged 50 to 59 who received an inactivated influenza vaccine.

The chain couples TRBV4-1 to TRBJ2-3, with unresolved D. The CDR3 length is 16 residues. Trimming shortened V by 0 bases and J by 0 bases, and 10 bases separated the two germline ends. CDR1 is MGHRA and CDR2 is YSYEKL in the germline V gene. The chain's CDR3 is CASSQDRTSSTDTQYF. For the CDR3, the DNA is TGCGCCAGCAGCCAAGATAGAACCTCTAGCACAGATACGCAGTATTTT.

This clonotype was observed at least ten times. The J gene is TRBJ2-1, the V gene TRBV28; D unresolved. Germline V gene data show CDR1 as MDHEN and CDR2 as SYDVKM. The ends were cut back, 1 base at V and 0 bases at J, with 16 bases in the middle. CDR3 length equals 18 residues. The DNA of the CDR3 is TGTGCCAGCAGTTTATCCCCCTTCCTTGGTAGCTCCTACAATGAGCAGTTCTTC. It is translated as CASSLSPFLGSSYNEQFF.

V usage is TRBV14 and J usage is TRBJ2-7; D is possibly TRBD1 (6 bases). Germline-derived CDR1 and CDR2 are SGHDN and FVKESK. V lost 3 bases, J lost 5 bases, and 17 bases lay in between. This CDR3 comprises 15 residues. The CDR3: CASSHGTKMFHEQYF. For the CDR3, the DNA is TGTGCCAGCAGCCACGGGACAAAAATGTTCCACGAGCAGTACTTC.

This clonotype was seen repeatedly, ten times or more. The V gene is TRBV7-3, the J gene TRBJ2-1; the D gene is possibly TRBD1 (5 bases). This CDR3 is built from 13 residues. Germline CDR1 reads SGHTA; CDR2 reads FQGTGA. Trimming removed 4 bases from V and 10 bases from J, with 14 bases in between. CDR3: CASSSDTRQEQFF. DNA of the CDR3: TGTGCCAGCAGCTCGGACACACGCCAGGAGCAGTTCTTC.

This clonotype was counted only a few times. DNA of the CDR3: TGTGCCAGCAGTTACCAATTACCGGGACAGAGCAATGAAAAACTGTTTTTT. Amino acid sequence: CASSYQLPGQSNEKLFF. This sequence joins TRBV6-5 and TRBJ1-4; TRBD1 matches at 7 bases. V shed 2 bases and J 5 bases; nucleotides not matched to a gene: 11. CDR3 length: 17 amino acids. CDR1 and CDR2 (germline): MNHEY, SVGAGI.

The CDR3 spells CASSLTGGASTDTQYF. The CDR3 region has the DNA TGTGCCAGCAGTTTAACAGGAGGGGCCAGCACAGATACGCAGTATTTT. The chain is built from TRBV12-3 or TRBV12-4 and TRBJ2-3; possible D gene TRBD2, 6 bases. The CDR3 spans 16 residues. Trimming removed 2 bases at V and 0 bases at J, with 12 bases between.

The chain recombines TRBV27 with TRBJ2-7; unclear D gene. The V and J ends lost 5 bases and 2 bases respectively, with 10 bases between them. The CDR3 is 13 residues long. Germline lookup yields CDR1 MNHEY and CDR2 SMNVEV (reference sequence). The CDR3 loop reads CASSLISPYEQYF. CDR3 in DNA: TGTGCCAGCAGTCTCATCAGTCCCTACGAGCAGTACTTC.

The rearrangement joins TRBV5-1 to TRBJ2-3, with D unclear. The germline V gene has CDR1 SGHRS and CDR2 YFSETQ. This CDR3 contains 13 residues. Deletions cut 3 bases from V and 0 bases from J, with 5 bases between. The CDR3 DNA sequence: TGCGCCAGCAGCTACCAAAGCACAGATACGCAGTATTTT. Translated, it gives CASSYQSTDTQYF.

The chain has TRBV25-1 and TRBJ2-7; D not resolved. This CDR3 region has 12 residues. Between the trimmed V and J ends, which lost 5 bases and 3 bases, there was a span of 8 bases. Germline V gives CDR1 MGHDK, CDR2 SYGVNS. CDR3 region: CASSPDDYEQYF. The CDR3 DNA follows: TGTGCCAGCAGTCCCGATGACTACGAGCAGTACTTC.

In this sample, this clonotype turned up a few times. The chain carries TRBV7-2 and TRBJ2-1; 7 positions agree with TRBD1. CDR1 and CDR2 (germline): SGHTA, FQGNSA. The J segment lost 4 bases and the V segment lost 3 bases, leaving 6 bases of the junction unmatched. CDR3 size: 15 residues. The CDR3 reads CASSFDRALYNEQFF. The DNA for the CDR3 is TGTGCCAGCAGCTTTGACAGGGCCTTATACAATGAGCAGTTCTTC.

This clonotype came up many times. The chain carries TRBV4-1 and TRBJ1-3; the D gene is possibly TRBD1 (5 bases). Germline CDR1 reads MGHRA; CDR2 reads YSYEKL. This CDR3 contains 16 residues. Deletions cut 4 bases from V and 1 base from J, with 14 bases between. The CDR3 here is CASSPGGRISGNTIYF. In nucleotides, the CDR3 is TGCGCCAGCAGCCCGGGGGGTCGGATTTCTGGAAACACCATATATTTT.

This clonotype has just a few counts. The CDR3 loop is CASSLAGWGYEQYF. The CDR3 region has the DNA TGTGCCAGCAGTTTAGCGGGTTGGGGTTACGAGCAGTACTTC. The J gene is TRBJ2-7, the V gene TRBV12-3 or TRBV12-4; D gene unclear. V shed 0 bases and J shed 4 bases, with 10 bases lying between them. The length of the CDR3 is 14 residues.

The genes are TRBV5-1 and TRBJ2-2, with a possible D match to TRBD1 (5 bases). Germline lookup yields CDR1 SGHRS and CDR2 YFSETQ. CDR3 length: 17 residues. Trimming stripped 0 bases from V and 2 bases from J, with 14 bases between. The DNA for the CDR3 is TGCGCCAGCAGCTTGGTGACAGCCCTTTATAACACCGGGGAGCTGTTTTTT. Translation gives CASSLVTALYNTGELFF.